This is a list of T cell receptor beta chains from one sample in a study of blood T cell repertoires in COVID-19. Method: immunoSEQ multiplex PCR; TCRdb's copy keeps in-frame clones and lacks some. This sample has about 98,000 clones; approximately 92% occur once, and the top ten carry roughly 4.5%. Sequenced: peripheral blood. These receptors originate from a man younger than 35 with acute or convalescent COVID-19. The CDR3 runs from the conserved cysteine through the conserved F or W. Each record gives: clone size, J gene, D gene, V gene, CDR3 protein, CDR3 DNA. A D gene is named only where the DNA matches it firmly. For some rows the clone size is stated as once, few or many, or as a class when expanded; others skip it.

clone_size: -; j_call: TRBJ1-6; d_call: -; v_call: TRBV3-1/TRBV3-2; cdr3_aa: CASTGRNNSPLHF; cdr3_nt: TGTGCCAGCACTGGGAGGAATAATTCACCCCTCCACTTT
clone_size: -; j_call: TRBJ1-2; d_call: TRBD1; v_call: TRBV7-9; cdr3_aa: CASSLAEPDRVNYGYTF; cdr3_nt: TGTGCCAGCAGCTTAGCGGAGCCGGACAGGGTGAACTATGGCTACACCTTC
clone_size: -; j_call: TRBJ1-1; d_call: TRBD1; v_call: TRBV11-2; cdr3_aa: CASSADRGTNTEAFF; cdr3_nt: TGTGCCAGCAGCGCGGACAGGGGAACGAACACTGAAGCTTTCTTT
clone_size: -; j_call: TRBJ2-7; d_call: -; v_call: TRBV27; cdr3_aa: CASSSSGGGLTIYEQYF; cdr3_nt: TGTGCCAGCAGTTCCTCCGGGGGAGGACTGACGATCTACGAGCAGTACTTC
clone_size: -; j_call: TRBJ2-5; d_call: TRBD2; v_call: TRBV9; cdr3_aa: CASSVALSASGSQETQYF; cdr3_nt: TGTGCCAGCAGCGTAGCTTTGTCGGCTAGCGGATCCCAAGAGACCCAGTACTTC
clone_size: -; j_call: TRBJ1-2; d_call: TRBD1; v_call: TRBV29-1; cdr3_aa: CSVGGPGQAVYGYTF; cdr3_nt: TGCAGCGTGGGCGGTCCGGGACAGGCAGTTTATGGCTACACCTTC
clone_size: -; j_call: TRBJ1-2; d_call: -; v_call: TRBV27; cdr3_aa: CASSLAGTNYGYTF; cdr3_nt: TGTGCCAGCAGTTTGGCAGGTACTAACTATGGCTACACCTTC
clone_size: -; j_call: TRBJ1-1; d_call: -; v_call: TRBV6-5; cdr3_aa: CASSSRAAGTEAFF; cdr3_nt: TGTGCCAGCTCCAGTCGGGCGGCGGGCACTGAAGCTTTCTTT
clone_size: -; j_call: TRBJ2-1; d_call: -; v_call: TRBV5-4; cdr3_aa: CASSPVGGGEQFF; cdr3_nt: TGTGCCAGCAGCCCCGTTGGAGGAGGTGAGCAGTTCTTC
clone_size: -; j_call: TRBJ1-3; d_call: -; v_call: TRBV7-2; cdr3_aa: CASSLSSTRQGTGNTIYF; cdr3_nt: TGTGCCAGCAGCTTATCGAGTACGAGGCAGGGAACTGGAAACACCATATATTTT
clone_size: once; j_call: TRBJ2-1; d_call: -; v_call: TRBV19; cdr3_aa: CASSAGQSYNEQFF; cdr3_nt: TGTGCCAGTAGTGCGGGACAGTCCTACAATGAGCAGTTCTTC
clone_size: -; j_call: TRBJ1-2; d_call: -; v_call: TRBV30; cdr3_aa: CASKVTGNYGYTF; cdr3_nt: TGTGCCTCGAAAGTTACAGGGAACTATGGCTACACCTTC
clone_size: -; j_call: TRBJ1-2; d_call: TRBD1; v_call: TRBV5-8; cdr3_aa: CASSSGGQGGRGYTF; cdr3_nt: TGTGCCAGCAGCTCAGGCGGACAGGGCGGACGTGGCTACACCTTC
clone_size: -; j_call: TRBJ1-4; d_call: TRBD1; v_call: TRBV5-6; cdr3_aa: CASSSQTGGGYEKLFF; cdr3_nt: TGTGCCAGCAGCTCTCAGACAGGGGGCGGATATGAAAAACTGTTTTTT
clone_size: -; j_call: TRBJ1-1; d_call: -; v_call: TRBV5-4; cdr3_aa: CASSTRDNSPAEAFF; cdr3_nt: TGTGCCAGCAGCACCCGGGACAACTCCCCAGCTGAAGCTTTCTTT
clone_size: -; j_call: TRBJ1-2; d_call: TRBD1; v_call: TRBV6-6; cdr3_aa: CASLRDSENYGYTF; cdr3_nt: TGTGCCAGTCTCCGGGACAGCGAAAACTATGGCTACACCTTC
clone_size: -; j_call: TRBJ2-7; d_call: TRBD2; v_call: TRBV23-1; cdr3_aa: CASSLKRGKLAYEQYF; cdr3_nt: TGCGCCAGCAGTCTAAAGCGGGGAAAGCTTGCCTACGAGCAGTACTTC
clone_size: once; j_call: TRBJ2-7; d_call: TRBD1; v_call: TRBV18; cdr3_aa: CASSLGQGEPYEQYF; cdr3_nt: TGTGCCAGCTCCCTCGGACAGGGCGAGCCCTACGAGCAGTACTTC
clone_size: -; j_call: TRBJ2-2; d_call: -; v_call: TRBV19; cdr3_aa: CASSIKLWTGELFF; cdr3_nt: TGTGCCAGTAGTATAAAGCTGTGGACCGGGGAGCTGTTTTTT
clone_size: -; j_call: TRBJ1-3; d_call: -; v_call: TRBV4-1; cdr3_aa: CASSPIPRGPSGNTIYF; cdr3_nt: TGCGCCAGCAGCCCCATCCCCAGGGGCCCCTCTGGAAACACCATATATTTT
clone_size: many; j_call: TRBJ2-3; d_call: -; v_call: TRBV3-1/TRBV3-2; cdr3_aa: CASSPESRADTQYF; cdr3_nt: TGTGCCAGCAGCCCCGAGTCCAGGGCAGATACGCAGTATTTT
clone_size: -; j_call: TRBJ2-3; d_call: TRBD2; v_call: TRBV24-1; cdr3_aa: CATSDFLAGSTDTQYF; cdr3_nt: TGTGCCACCAGTGATTTCCTAGCGGGTTCGACAGATACGCAGTATTTT
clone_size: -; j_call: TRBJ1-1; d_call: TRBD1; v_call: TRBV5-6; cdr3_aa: CASSSDRVRAEAFF; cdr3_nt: TGTGCCAGCAGCTCGGACAGGGTTCGGGCTGAAGCTTTCTTT
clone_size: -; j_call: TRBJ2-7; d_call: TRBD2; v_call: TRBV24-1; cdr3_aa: CATSDGGGLAGIYEQYF; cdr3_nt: TGTGCCACCAGTGATGGCGGCGGACTAGCGGGTATCTACGAGCAGTACTTC
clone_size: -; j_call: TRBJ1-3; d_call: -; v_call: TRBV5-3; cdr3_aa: CARSPSVRFSGNTIYF; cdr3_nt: TGTGCCAGAAGCCCATCGGTCAGGTTCTCTGGAAACACCATATATTTT
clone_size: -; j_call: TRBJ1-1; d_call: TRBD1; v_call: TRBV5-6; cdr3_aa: CASSVGQGGTEAFF; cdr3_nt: TGTGCCAGCAGCGTTGGACAGGGGGGCACTGAAGCTTTCTTT